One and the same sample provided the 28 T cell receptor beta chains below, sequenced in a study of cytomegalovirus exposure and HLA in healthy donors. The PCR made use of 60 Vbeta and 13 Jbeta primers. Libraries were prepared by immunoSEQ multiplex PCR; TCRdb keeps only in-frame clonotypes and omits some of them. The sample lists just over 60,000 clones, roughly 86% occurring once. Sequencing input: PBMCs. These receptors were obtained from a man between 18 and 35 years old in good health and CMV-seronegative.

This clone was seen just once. The CDR3 loop reads CASSGIPDNSPLHF. CDR3 bases: TGTGCCAGCAGTGGTATCCCCGATAATTCACCCCTCCACTTT. V usage is TRBV2 and J usage is TRBJ1-6; no reliable D call. Trimming removed 4 bases from V and 5 bases from J, with 9 bases in between. CDR1 is SNHLY and CDR2 is FYNNEI in the germline V gene. The CDR3 consists of 14 residues. Combining the CDR3 with reference TRBV2 and TRBJ1-6 gives the whole variable domain EPEVTQTPSHQVTQMGQEVILRCVPISNHLYFYWYRQILGQKVEFLVSFYNNEISEKSEIFDDQFSVERPDGSNFTLKIRSTKLEDSAMYFCASSGIPDNSPLHFGNGTRLTVT.

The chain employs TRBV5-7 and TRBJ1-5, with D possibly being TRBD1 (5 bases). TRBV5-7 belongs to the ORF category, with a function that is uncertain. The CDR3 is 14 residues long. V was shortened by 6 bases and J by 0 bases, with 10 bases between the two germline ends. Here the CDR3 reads CASTGGYSNQPQHF. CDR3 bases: TGTGCCAGCACCGGGGGGTATAGCAATCAGCCCCAGCATTTT.

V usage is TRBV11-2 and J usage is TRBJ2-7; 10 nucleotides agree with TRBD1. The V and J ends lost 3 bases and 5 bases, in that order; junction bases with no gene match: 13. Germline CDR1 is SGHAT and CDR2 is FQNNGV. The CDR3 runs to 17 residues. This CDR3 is CASSFAFRTGGTHEQYF. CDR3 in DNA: TGTGCCAGCAGCTTCGCTTTTCGGACAGGGGGGACCCACGAGCAGTACTTC.

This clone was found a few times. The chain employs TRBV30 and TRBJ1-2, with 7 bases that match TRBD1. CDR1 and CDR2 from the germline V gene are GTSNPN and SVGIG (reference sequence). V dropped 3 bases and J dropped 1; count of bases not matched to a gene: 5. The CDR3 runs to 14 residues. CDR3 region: CAWRLRQGNYGYTF. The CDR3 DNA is TGTGCCTGGAGGCTAAGACAGGGTAACTATGGCTACACCTTC.

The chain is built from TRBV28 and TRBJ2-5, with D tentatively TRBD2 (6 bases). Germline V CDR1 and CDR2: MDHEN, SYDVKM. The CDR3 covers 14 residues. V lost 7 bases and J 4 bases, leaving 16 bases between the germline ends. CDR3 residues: CASTFGGGRETQYF. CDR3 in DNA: TGTGCCAGCACTTTCGGTGGGGGGAGAGAGACCCAGTACTTC.

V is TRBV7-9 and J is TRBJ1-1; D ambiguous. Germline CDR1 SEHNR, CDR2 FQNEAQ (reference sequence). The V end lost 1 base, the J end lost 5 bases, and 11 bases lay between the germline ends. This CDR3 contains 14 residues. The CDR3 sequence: CASSLDQPGTEAFF. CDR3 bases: TGTGCCAGCAGCTTAGATCAGCCGGGAACTGAAGCTTTCTTT. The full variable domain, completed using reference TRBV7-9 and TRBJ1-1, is DTGVSQNPRHKITKRGQNVTFRCDPISEHNRLYWYRQTLGQGPEFLTYFQNEAQLEKSRLLSDRFSAERPKGSFSTLEIQRTEQGDSAMYLCASSLDQPGTEAFFGQGTRLTVV.

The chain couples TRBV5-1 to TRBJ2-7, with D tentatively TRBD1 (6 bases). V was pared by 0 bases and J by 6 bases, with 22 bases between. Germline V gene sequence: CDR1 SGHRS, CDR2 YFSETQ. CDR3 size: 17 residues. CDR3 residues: CASSLAGTRVSLVEQYF. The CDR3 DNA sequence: TGCGCCAGCAGCTTGGCAGGGACAAGGGTCTCGCTGGTCGAGCAGTACTTC. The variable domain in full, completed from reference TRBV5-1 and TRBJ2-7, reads KAGVTQTPRYLIKTRGQQVTLSCSPISGHRSVSWYQQTPGQGLQFLFEYFSETQRNKGNFPGRFSGRQFSNSRSEMNVSTLELGDSALYLCASSLAGTRVSLVEQYFGPGTRLTVT.

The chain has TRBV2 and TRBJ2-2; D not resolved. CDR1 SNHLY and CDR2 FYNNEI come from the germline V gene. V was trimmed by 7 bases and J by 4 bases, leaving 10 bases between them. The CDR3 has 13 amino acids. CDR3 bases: TGTGCCAGCACCCTAGGCCCCACCGGGGAGCTGTTTTTT. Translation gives CASTLGPTGELFF.

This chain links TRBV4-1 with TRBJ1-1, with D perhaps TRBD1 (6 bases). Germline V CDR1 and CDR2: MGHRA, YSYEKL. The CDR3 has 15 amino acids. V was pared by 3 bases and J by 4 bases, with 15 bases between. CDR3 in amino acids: CASSHAQGTSTEAFF. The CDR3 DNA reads TGCGCCAGCAGCCATGCTCAGGGGACGAGCACTGAAGCTTTCTTT.

The CDR3 DNA is TGTGCCAGCAGTTTACGGGGCACAGGGGTAGAGACCCAGTACTTC. It encodes CASSLRGTGVETQYF. This rearrangement joins TRBV28 to TRBJ2-5; TRBD1 matches 7 bases. After removal of 2 bases from V and 4 bases from J, the junction contained 7 bases not matched to a gene. The CDR3 runs to 15 residues. CDR1 and CDR2 from the germline V gene are MDHEN and SYDVKM. The full variable domain, completed using reference TRBV28 and TRBJ2-5, is DVKVTQSSRYLVKRTGEKVFLECVQDMDHENMFWYRQDPGLGLRLIYFSYDVKMKEKGDIPEGYSVSREKKERFSLILESASTNQTSMYLCASSLRGTGVETQYFGPGTRLLVL.

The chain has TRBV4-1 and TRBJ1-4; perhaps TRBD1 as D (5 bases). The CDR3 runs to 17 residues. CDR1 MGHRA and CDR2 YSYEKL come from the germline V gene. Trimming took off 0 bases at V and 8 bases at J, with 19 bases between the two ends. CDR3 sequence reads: CASSQERTRGEDEKLFF. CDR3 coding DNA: TGCGCCAGCAGCCAAGAACGCACAAGAGGGGAGGACGAAAAACTGTTTTTT.

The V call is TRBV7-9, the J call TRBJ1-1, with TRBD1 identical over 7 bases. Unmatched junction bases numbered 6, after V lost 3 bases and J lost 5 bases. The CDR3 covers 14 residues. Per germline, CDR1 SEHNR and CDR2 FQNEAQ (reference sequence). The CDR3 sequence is CASSFGGGRTEAFF. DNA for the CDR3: TGTGCCAGCAGCTTTGGAGGGGGCCGGACTGAAGCTTTCTTT.

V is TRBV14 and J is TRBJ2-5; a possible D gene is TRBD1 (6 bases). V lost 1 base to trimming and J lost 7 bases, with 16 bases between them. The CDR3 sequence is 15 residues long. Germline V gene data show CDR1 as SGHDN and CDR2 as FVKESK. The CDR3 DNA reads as TGTGCCAGCAGCCAAGTAGAGACACCCAGGGGGACCCAGTACTTC. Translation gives CASSQVETPRGTQYF. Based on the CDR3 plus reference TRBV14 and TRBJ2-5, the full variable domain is EAGVTQFPSHSVIEKGQTVTLRCDPISGHDNLYWYRRVMGKEIKFLLHFVKESKQDESGMPNNRFLAERTGGTYSTLKVQPAELEDSGVYFCASSQVETPRGTQYFGPGTRLLVL.

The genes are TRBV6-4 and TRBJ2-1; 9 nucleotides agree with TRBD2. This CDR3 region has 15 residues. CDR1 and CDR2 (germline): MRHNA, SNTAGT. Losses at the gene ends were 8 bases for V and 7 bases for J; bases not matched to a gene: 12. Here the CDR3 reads CASSNEGTSSNEQFF. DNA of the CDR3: TGTGCCAGCTCCAACGAGGGGACTAGCTCTAATGAGCAGTTCTTC.

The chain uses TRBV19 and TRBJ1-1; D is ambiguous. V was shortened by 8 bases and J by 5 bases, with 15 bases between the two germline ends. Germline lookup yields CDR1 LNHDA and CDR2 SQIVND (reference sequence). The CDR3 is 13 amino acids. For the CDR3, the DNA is TGTGCCAGTGAGTCCCTAGGAAGGACTGAAGCTTTCTTT. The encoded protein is CASESLGRTEAFF.

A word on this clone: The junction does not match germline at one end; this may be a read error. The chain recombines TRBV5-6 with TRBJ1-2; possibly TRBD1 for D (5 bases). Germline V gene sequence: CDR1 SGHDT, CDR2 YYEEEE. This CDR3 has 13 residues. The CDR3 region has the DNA TGTGTCAGCAGTCGGGCGGGGGGGGATGGCTACACCTTC. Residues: CVSSRAGGDGYTF.

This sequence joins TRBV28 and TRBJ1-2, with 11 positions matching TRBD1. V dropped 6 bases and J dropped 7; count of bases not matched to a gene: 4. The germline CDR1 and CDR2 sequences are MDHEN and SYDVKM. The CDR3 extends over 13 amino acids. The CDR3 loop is CASSSGQGGGYTF. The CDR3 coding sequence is TGTGCCAGCAGCTCGGGACAGGGGGGTGGCTACACCTTC.

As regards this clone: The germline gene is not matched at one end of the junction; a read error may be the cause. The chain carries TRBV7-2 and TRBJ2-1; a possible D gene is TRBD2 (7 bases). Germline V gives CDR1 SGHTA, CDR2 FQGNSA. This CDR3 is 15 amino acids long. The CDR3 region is CASSFSGGSNNEQFF. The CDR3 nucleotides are TGTGCCAGCAGCTTCTCGGGGGGCTCCAACAATGAGCAGTTCTTC.

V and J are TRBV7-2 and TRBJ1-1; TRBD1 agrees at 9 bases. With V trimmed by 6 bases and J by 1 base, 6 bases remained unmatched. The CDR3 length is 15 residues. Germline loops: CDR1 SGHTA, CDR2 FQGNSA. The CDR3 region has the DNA TGTGCCAGCAGTCCCCGGGACAGGGAGAACACTGAAGCTTTCTTT. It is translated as CASSPRDRENTEAFF.

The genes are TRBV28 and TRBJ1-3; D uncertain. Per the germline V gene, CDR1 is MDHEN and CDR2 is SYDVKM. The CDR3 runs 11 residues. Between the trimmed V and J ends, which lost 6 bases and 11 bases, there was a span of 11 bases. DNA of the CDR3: TGTGCCAGCAGCCGCCCGGGGTCCATATATTTT. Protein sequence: CASSRPGSIYF.

The CDR3 DNA reads as TGTGCCAGCAGCTTGACTTACAATGAGCAGTTCTTC. It encodes CASSLTYNEQFF. V is TRBV11-3 and J is TRBJ2-1; D unresolved. Looked up from germline, CDR1 is SGHNT and CDR2 is YENEEA. The CDR3 extends over 12 amino acids. V was pared by 3 bases and J by 4 bases, with 4 bases between.

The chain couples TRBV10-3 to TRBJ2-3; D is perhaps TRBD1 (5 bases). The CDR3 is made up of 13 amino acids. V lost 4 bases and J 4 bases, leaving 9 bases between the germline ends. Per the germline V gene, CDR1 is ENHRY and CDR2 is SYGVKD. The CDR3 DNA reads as TGTGCCATCAGTGGACAGCCCTCAGATACGCAGTATTTT. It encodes CAISGQPSDTQYF.

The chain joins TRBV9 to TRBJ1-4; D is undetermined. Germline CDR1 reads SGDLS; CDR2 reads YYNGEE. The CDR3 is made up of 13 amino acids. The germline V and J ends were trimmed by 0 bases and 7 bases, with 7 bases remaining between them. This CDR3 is CASSVGGSEKLFF. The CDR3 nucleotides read TGTGCCAGCAGCGTAGGAGGGAGTGAAAAACTGTTTTTT.

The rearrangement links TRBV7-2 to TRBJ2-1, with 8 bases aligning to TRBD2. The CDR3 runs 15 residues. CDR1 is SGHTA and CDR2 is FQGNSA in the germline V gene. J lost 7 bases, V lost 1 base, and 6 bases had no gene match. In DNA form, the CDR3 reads TGTGCCAGCAGCTTAGTTGGGCGGGGGGTAAATGAGCAGTTCTTC. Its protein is CASSLVGRGVNEQFF.

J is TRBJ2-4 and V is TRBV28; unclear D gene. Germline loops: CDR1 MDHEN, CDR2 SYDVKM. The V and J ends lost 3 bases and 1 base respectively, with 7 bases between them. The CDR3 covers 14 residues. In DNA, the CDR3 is TGTGCCAGCAGTTTGAGTGAGGCCAAAAACATTCAGTACTTC. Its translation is CASSLSEAKNIQYF.

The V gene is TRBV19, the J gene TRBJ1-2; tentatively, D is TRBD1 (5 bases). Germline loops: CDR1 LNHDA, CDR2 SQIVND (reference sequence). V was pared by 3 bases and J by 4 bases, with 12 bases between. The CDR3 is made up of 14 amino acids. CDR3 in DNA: TGTGCCAGTAGTATCCAGGGAAGGGGCTATGGCTACACCTTC. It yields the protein CASSIQGRGYGYTF.

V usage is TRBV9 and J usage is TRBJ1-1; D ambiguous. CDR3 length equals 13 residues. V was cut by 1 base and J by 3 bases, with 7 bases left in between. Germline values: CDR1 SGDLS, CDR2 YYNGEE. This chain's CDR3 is CASSVHLDTEAFF. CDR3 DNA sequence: TGTGCCAGCAGCGTACACTTGGACACTGAAGCTTTCTTT.

As DNA, the CDR3 is TGTGCCAGCAGTGAAGGGAGTGGTAGCAATCAGCCCCAGCATTTT. As protein: CASSEGSGSNQPQHF. This chain links TRBV6-1 with TRBJ1-5; D call uncertain. The CDR3 consists of 15 residues. Germline values: CDR1 MNHNS, CDR2 SASEGT. The V end was cut by 1 base, the J end by 0 bases, with 7 bases between.